This T cell receptor (beta chain) was captured in a study of blood T cell repertoires in COVID-19. The CDR3 loop spans 13 amino acids. V was clipped by 5 bases and J by 3 bases, with 10 bases between them. This clone came up a few times. Original handling: The authors estimated nucleated cell counts from reference gene primer amplification. Sequencing used immunoSEQ multiplex PCR; TCRdb keeps in-frame clones, though not all of them. That table gives V, J and clone size, and the DNA gave D and trimming. The sample has approximately 240,000 clones; roughly 80% are singletons. Sequenced sample: peripheral blood. The receptor's source is a woman in her fifties or sixties with acute or convalescent COVID-19. J is TRBJ1-1 and V is TRBV12-3 or TRBV12-4; D perhaps matches TRBD1 (5 bases). The DNA of the CDR3 is TGTGCCAGCAGTCCAAGGGGATACACTGAAGCTTTCTTT. Translating it yields CASSPRGYTEAFF.